The rows below give T cell receptor beta chains drawn from one sample of a study of cytomegalovirus exposure and HLA in healthy donors. Sequencing was performed with immunoSEQ multiplex PCR; in TCRdb, only in-frame clones are kept and a portion is missing. The data contain under 200,000 clones, roughly two thirds of them singletons. The specimen was PBMCs. The source of these receptors is a woman aged 40 to 55 in good health and CMV-seropositive. Each CDR3 is given with its conserved first and last residue. The D gene is left open where the match is weak. For some rows the clone size is stated as once, few or many, or as a class when expanded; others skip it.

d_gene	abundance	v_gene	j_gene	CDR3nt	CDR3aa
-	-	TRBV5-1	TRBJ1-4	TGCGCCAGCAGCTTGGGGGGGGGTAATGAAAAACTGTTTTTT	CASSLGGGNEKLFF
TRBD2	-	TRBV4-1	TRBJ2-2	TGCGCCAGCAGCCAGTTGTTTGGCGGGGGGGCTCTAACGAACACCGGGGAGCTGTTTTTT	CASSQLFGGGALTNTGELFF
-	-	TRBV5-4	TRBJ2-6	TGTGCCAGCAGCCGTGACAGCTCTGGGGCCAACGTCCTGACTTTC	CASSRDSSGANVLTF
-	-	TRBV15	TRBJ1-6	TGTGCCACCAGCAGTCCAGATTCACCCCTCAACTTT	CATSSPDSPLNF
TRBD2	few	TRBV10-3	TRBJ2-7	TGTGCCACCACAGCGGGATACGGCGAGCAGTACTTC	CATTAGYGEQYF
TRBD1	once	TRBV6-5	TRBJ2-7	TGTGCCAGCAGGGGGACAGGGGGACTCCACGAGCAGTACTTC	CASRGTGGLHEQYF
TRBD1	-	TRBV28	TRBJ2-7	TGTGCCAGCAGTCCGCCACTGACAGGGGAGTTGAGCGAGCAGTACTTC	CASSPPLTGELSEQYF
TRBD2	-	TRBV7-2	TRBJ2-3	TGTGCCAGCAGCTTCCCTAACTCGGGGGGACCCACAGATACGCAGTATTTT	CASSFPNSGGPTDTQYF
TRBD2	once	TRBV5-1	TRBJ2-1	TGCGCCAGCAGCTCACTAGCGGGACGGTACAATGAGCAGTTCTTC	CASSSLAGRYNEQFF
TRBD1	few	TRBV5-6	TRBJ2-7	TGTGCCAGCAGCGGGGGACAGCGCGACTACGAGCAGTACTTC	CASSGGQRDYEQYF
TRBD2	few	TRBV5-4	TRBJ2-7	TGTGCCAGCAGCAGCGGTAGCGGGGTTACCTACGAGCAGTACTTC	CASSSGSGVTYEQYF
TRBD1	-	TRBV12-5	TRBJ1-1	TGTGCTAGTTGCAGGTTGACAGGGGCACTTATGAACACTGAAGCTTTCTTT	CASCRLTGALMNTEAFF
TRBD1	few	TRBV6-4	TRBJ2-7	TGTGCCAGCAGTCCCGACAGGGCCTCCTACGAGCAGTACTTC	CASSPDRASYEQYF
-	-	TRBV9	TRBJ1-6	TGTGCCAGCAGCGTCGAACAGCTGAATTCACCCCTCCACTTT	CASSVEQLNSPLHF
TRBD2	-	TRBV4-3	TRBJ2-2	TGCGCCAGCAGCCCAGGACTAGCGGGAGAAGCTAACACCGGGGAGCTGTTTTTT	CASSPGLAGEANTGELFF
-	-	TRBV19	TRBJ1-5	TGTGCCACCTCCGACCGGCGGGCCAATCAGCCCCAGCATTTT	CATSDRRANQPQHF
TRBD1	once	TRBV6-6	TRBJ2-2	TGTGCCAGCAGAGGGACAGGGGTCACCGGGGAGCTGTTTTTT	CASRGTGVTGELFF
-	-	TRBV5-1	TRBJ2-7	TGCGCCAGCAGCTTGGCCTCGGCGGCAGATCCCTACGAGCAGTACTTC	CASSLASAADPYEQYF
TRBD2	-	TRBV29-1	TRBJ2-3	TGCAGCGTTGGGGGGACTCCAGGACTAGCGCCAGATACGCAGTATTTT	CSVGGTPGLAPDTQYF
-	few	TRBV4-2	TRBJ2-1	TGTGCCAGCAGCCCGATGGGCGATCACAATGAGCAGTTCTTC	CASSPMGDHNEQFF
-	few	TRBV28	TRBJ2-7	TGTGCCAGCAGTTTACAGTCAACCTACGAGCAGTACTTC	CASSLQSTYEQYF
TRBD1	-	TRBV6-1	TRBJ1-1	TGTGCCAGCAGTGAATATGGGACAGGTTACACTGAAGCTTTCTTT	CASSEYGTGYTEAFF
-	few	TRBV6-5	TRBJ2-7	TGTGCCAGCAGTTACGGCACAGGAGCCTACGAGCAGTACTTC	CASSYGTGAYEQYF
-	few	TRBV28	TRBJ1-4	TGTGCCAGCAGTCCAGCGGGAGTCCTCCTCGAGGAAGGACTGTTTTTT	CASSPAGVLLEEGLFF
TRBD1	-	TRBV5-6	TRBJ2-7	TGTGCCAGCAGCTCCGGGACAGGGTCCTACGAGCAGTACTTC	CASSSGTGSYEQYF
-	-	TRBV4-3	TRBJ2-7	TGCGCCAGCAGCCAAGATCGGTTGGACTACTACGAGCAGTACTTC	CASSQDRLDYYEQYF
-	few	TRBV7-9	TRBJ1-5	TGTGCCAGCAGCTTCGACACCAATCAGCCCCAGCATTTT	CASSFDTNQPQHF
-	-	TRBV7-3	TRBJ2-5	TGTGCCAGCAGCTTATTTGGCGGGCAAGAGACCCAGTACTTC	CASSLFGGQETQYF
TRBD2	few	TRBV28	TRBJ2-3	TGTGCCAGCAGTTTCCCCGGACTAGCGGGAAACACAGATACGCAGTATTTT	CASSFPGLAGNTDTQYF
TRBD2	-	TRBV29-1	TRBJ2-1	TGCAGCGTTCACGGGACTAGCGGGGGGGATGAGCAGTTCTTC	CSVHGTSGGDEQFF
-	-	TRBV5-4	TRBJ1-2	TGTGCCAGCAGCTTGGACGGTGGGGCGAGAGGCTACACCTTC	CASSLDGGARGYTF
-	few	TRBV6-5	TRBJ1-5	TGTGCCAGCAGTTACCACAGCTTTTATAGCAATCAGCCCCAGCATTTT	CASSYHSFYSNQPQHF
TRBD2	-	TRBV5-1	TRBJ2-7	TGCGCCAGCAGCTGGCCGGGGGGGTACGAGCAGTACTTC	CASSWPGGYEQYF
TRBD2	-	TRBV7-3	TRBJ2-3	TGTGCCAGCAGCTCAAACGGGGGACTAGCGGGGGGGGATACGCAGTATTTT	CASSSNGGLAGGDTQYF
TRBD1	-	TRBV29-1	TRBJ1-5	TGCAGCGTAATCCAGGGGGCCAGCGATCAGCCCCAGAATTTT	CSVIQGASDQPQNF
-	once	TRBV18	TRBJ1-3	TGTGCCAGCTCACCAGCGGTGATTTCTGGAAACACCATATATTTT	CASSPAVISGNTIYF
-	-	TRBV10-3	TRBJ1-4	TGTGCCATCACCCCAGGGGTAGGGGAAAAACTGTTTTTT	CAITPGVGEKLFF
-	-	TRBV2	TRBJ2-7	TGTGCCAGCAGCCCAGGGGGGATCTACGAGCAGTACTTC	CASSPGGIYEQYF
TRBD2	-	TRBV7-2	TRBJ2-7	TGTGCCAGCAGCACAAACTACGGGAGGGTCGAGCAGTACTTC	CASSTNYGRVEQYF
TRBD1	-	TRBV25-1	TRBJ1-2	TGTGCCAGCAGTGTACAGGGGGCGATCGACTATGGCTACACCTTC	CASSVQGAIDYGYTF
TRBD2	-	TRBV7-7	TRBJ2-7	TGTGCTAGCAGATACGGACTAGCGGGAGGGCCCTCGAACGTCGAGCAGTACTTC	CASRYGLAGGPSNVEQYF
TRBD1	few	TRBV15	TRBJ1-2	TGTGCCACCAGCAGAGTGGACAGGGGAGCATATGGCTACACCTTC	CATSRVDRGAYGYTF
TRBD1	once	TRBV7-9	TRBJ1-2	TGTGCCAGCAGCAATACCGGGACAGACTATGGCTACACCTTC	CASSNTGTDYGYTF
-	once	TRBV9	TRBJ1-4	TGTGCCAGCAGCGTATCGGCTAATGAAAAACTGTTTTTT	CASSVSANEKLFF
-	-	TRBV5-4	TRBJ2-7	TGTGCCAGCAGCTTGGCCAGGGGCGGTTACGAGCAGTACTTC	CASSLARGGYEQYF
TRBD1	-	TRBV19	TRBJ1-5	TGTGCCAGTAGCAGCACAGGGGGCAATCAGCCCCAGCATTTT	CASSSTGGNQPQHF